This TCR beta chain comes out of a study of T cells in tuberculosis. Study at large: This South African cohort compared adolescents with or without latent tuberculosis against adults with active tuberculosis.

The V and J ends lost 5 bases and 8 bases respectively, with 15 bases between them. The length of the CDR3 is 13 residues. CDR1 MNHNS and CDR2 SASEGT come from the germline V gene. Sequencing was performed with immunoSEQ multiplex PCR; in TCRdb, only in-frame clones are kept and a portion is missing. This repertoire shows some 47,000 clones, about 95% found once; its top ten account for less than 9.5%. V and J are TRBV6-1 and TRBJ1-2, with a tentative D call TRBD1 (5 bases). This clonotype was obtained from a donor aged 10-30 years with latent tuberculosis or without tuberculosis infection. Sequenced: PBMCs. Here the CDR3 DNA reads TGTGCCAGCAGTCAGGAACAGGCTAGGGGCTACACCTTC. Translated: CASSQEQARGYTF.